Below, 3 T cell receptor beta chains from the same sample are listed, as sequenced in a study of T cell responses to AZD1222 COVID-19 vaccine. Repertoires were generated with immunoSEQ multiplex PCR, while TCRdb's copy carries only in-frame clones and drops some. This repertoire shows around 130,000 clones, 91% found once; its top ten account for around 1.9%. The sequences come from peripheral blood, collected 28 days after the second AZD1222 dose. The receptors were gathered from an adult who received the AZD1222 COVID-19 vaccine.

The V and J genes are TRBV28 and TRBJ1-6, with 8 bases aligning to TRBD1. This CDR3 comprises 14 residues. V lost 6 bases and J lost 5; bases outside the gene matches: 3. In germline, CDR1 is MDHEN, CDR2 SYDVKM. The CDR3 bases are TGTGCCAGCAGGGTGGACAGGGATAATTCACCCCTCCACTTT. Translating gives CASRVDRDNSPLHF. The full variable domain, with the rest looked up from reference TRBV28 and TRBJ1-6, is DVKVTQSSRYLVKRTGEKVFLECVQDMDHENMFWYRQDPGLGLRLIYFSYDVKMKEKGDIPEGYSVSREKKERFSLILESASTNQTSMYLCASRVDRDNSPLHFGNGTRLTVT.

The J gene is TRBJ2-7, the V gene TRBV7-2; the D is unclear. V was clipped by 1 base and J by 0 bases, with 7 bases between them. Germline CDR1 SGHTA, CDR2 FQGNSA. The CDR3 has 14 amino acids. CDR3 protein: CASSLGPTSYEQYF. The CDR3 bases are TGTGCCAGCAGCTTAGGCCCTACCTCCTACGAGCAGTACTTC. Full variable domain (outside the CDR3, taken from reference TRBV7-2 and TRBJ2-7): GAGVSQSPSNKVTEKGKDVELRCDPISGHTALYWYRQSLGQGLEFLIYFQGNSAPDKSGLPSDRFSAERTGGSVSTLTIQRTQQEDSAVYLCASSLGPTSYEQYFGPGTRLTVT.

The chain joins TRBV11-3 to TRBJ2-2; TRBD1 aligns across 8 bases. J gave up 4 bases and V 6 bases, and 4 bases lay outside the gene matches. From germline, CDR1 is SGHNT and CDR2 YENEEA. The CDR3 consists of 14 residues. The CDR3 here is CASRGQGGTGELFF. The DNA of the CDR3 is TGTGCCAGCAGAGGACAGGGTGGCACCGGGGAGCTGTTTTTT.